The 17 T cell receptor beta chains listed next were all sequenced from one sample in a study of OX40 agonist ivuxolimab in advanced cancers. Profiling relied on immunoSEQ multiplex PCR, and the TCRdb table lists in-frame clones only, not all of them. Of approximately 62,000 clones in the sample, approximately 85% are singletons; the top ten hold 5%. Sequenced material: CD4+ or CD8+ T cells sorted from blood, taken in a trial of the OX40 agonist ivuxolimab. The receptors shown here come from an adult with an advanced solid tumor such as melanoma, head and neck, liver or kidney cancer.

The V call is TRBV5-4, the J call TRBJ1-5, with 8 bases that match TRBD1. The CDR3 runs to 15 residues. Trimming cost V 4 bases and J 4 bases; bases outside gene matches: 7. In germline, CDR1 is SGHNT, CDR2 YYREEE (reference sequence). Here the CDR3 reads CASSLDRGPNQPQHF. CDR3 nucleotides: TGTGCCAGCAGCCTAGACAGGGGACCTAATCAGCCCCAGCATTTT.

The rearrangement uses TRBV27 and TRBJ2-5; D gene unclear. CDR3 length: 15 amino acids. V dropped 2 bases and J dropped 5 bases, with 15 bases sitting between them. The germline gives CDR1 MNHEY, CDR2 SMNVEV (reference sequence). Written as DNA, the CDR3 is TGTGCCAGCAGTTTACATCGGCTGAGCTGGGAGACCCAGTACTTC. This translates into CASSLHRLSWETQYF.

The J gene is TRBJ2-3, the V gene TRBV6-5, with D possibly TRBD2 on 5 matching bases. The CDR3 spans 14 residues. Germline CDR1 is MNHEY and CDR2 is SVGAGI. V lost 2 bases, J lost 0 bases, and 6 bases lay in between. The CDR3 reads CASSYGGSTDTQYF. The CDR3 DNA reads as TGTGCCAGCAGTTACGGCGGGAGCACAGATACGCAGTATTTT.

The rearrangement links TRBV7-9 to TRBJ1-2; 9 bases line up with TRBD1. Trimming took 7 bases from V and 5 from J; bases not matched to a gene: 11. The germline V gene has CDR1 SEHNR and CDR2 FQNEAQ (reference sequence). The CDR3 has 15 residues. The CDR3 nucleotides read TGTGCCAGCAACCACCGGGACAGGGAAGGGTATGGCTACACCTTC. It encodes CASNHRDREGYGYTF.

The gene calls are TRBV19 and TRBJ2-5; D gene ambiguous. Trimming stripped 4 bases from V and 4 bases from J, with 7 bases between. This CDR3 is built from 12 residues. Looked up from germline, CDR1 is LNHDA and CDR2 is SQIVND (reference sequence). This chain's CDR3 is CASSSTGETQYF. DNA for the CDR3: TGTGCCAGTAGTAGCACGGGAGAGACCCAGTACTTC.

V usage is TRBV5-1 and J usage is TRBJ1-3, with 8 bases identical to TRBD1. The germline V gene has CDR1 SGHRS and CDR2 YFSETQ. There are 18 residues in the CDR3. V shed 1 base, J shed 0 bases, and the junction held 9 bases outside the gene matches. The CDR3 DNA reads TGCGCCAGCAGCTTGAAGCCGGGACAGGAGAACTCTGGAAACACCATATATTTT. Protein: CASSLKPGQENSGNTIYF.

The chain is built from TRBV7-9 and TRBJ2-7; no definite D call. The CDR3 is 11 residues long. V lost 3 bases to trimming and J lost 3 bases, with 3 bases between them. CDR1 is SEHNR and CDR2 is FQNEAQ in the germline V gene (reference sequence). The CDR3 region is CASSFYYEQYF. The CDR3 DNA reads TGTGCCAGCAGCTTCTACTACGAGCAGTACTTC.

The chain is built from TRBV5-6 and TRBJ2-5, with 7 bases lining up with TRBD1. In germline, CDR1 is SGHDT, CDR2 YYEEEE. V shed 5 bases, J shed 4 bases, and the junction held 11 bases outside the gene matches. The CDR3 spans 15 residues. CDR3: CASRETGRLGETQYF. DNA for the CDR3: TGTGCCAGCAGGGAGACAGGGCGGTTAGGAGAGACCCAGTACTTC.

This rearrangement joins TRBV6-1 to TRBJ1-1; perhaps TRBD1 as D (5 bases). Deletions cut 5 bases from V and 3 bases from J, with 10 bases between. The CDR3 is 13 amino acids. Germline V gene sequence: CDR1 MNHNS, CDR2 SASEGT. The CDR3 DNA follows: TGTGCCAGCAGTAGACAGTCTCACACTGAAGCTTTCTTT. This sequence encodes CASSRQSHTEAFF.

V is TRBV5-1 and J is TRBJ2-3; 9 bases are shared with TRBD1. The CDR3 has 16 residues. Germline CDR1 reads SGHRS; CDR2 reads YFSETQ. Losses at the gene ends were 1 base for V and 1 base for J; bases not matched to a gene: 4. The CDR3 is CASSLTWDRGTDTQYF. CDR3 coding DNA: TGCGCCAGCAGCTTGACTTGGGACAGGGGCACAGATACGCAGTATTTT.

This clone was observed a handful of times. The rearrangement links TRBV29-1 to TRBJ1-2; D remains unclear. The CDR3 spans 10 residues. Per the germline V gene, CDR1 is SQVTM and CDR2 is ANQGSEA. With 7 bases removed from V and 5 bases from J, the gap between germline ends came to 8 bases. This chain's CDR3 is CSDSGYGYTF. CDR3 coding DNA: TGCAGCGACTCAGGTTATGGCTACACCTTC.

Only a few counts were recorded for this clone. This chain uses TRBV6-1 with TRBJ2-6; weak D call: TRBD1 (6 bases). Germline V gene lookup returns CDR1 MNHNS and CDR2 SASEGT. With 3 bases removed from V and 0 bases from J, the gap between germline ends came to 15 bases. This CDR3 is 18 amino acids long. The CDR3 DNA is TGTGCCAGCAGTGATGGACAGAGCCTTGGCTCTGGGGCCAACGTCCTGACTTTC. Amino acid sequence: CASSDGQSLGSGANVLTF.

This clone was counted only a few times. This chain connects TRBV10-3 to TRBJ1-3, with 9 positions matching TRBD1. Germline lookup yields CDR1 ENHRY and CDR2 SYGVKD. The V segment lost 8 bases and the J segment 6 bases; nucleotides outside the gene matches: 5. The CDR3 has 13 residues. In DNA form, the CDR3 reads TGTGCCATCTCGGGACAGGGTACAAACACCATATATTTT. This sequence encodes CAISGQGTNTIYF.

The J gene is TRBJ1-1, the V gene TRBV6-5; D unresolved. The CDR3 covers 13 residues. Germline V CDR1 and CDR2: MNHEY, SVGAGI. Trimming removed 6 bases at V and 0 bases at J, with 8 bases between. CDR3 sequence reads: CASRYDMNTEAFF. CDR3 bases: TGTGCCAGCAGGTACGACATGAACACTGAAGCTTTCTTT.

J is TRBJ2-2 and V is TRBV15, with 8 nucleotides matching TRBD2. Per the germline V gene, CDR1 is LNHNV and CDR2 is YYDKDF (reference sequence). Germline trimming cut 2 bases from V and 3 bases from J; bases unmatched to any gene: 8. The CDR3 sequence is 17 residues long. CDR3 sequence reads: CATSRSRGTRDTGELFF. The CDR3 DNA is TGTGCCACCAGCAGATCGAGGGGGACTAGAGACACCGGGGAGCTGTTTTTT.

The rearrangement joins TRBV29-1 to TRBJ2-6; no clear D gene. From germline, CDR1 is SQVTM and CDR2 ANQGSEA. V lost 6 bases to trimming and J lost 4 bases, with 13 bases between them. The CDR3 is 14 amino acids. CDR3 bases: TGCAGCGTGGACCAGGCCTCCGGGGCCAACGTCCTGACTTTC. Protein product: CSVDQASGANVLTF.

The chain has TRBV5-5 and TRBJ1-5, with D perhaps matching TRBD1 (5 bases). V was pared by 4 bases and J by 0 bases, with 14 bases between. This CDR3 contains 16 residues. CDR1 is SGHKS, CDR2 YYEKEE, per germline (reference sequence). The CDR3 region is CASSKRDGDSNQPQHF. The CDR3, as DNA: TGTGCCAGCAGCAAACGGGACGGAGATAGCAATCAGCCCCAGCATTTT.